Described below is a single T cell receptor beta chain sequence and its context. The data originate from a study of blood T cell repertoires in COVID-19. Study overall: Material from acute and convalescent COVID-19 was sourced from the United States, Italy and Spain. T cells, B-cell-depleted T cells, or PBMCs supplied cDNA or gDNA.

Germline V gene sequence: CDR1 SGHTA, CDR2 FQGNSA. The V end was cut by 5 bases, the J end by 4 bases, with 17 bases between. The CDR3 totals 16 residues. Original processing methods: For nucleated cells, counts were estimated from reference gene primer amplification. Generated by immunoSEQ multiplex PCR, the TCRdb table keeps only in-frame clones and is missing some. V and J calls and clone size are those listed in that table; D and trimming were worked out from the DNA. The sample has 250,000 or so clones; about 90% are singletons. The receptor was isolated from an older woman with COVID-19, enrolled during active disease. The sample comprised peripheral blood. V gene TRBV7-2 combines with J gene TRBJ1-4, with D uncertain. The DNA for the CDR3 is TGTGCCAGCAGCCTAGGGCCGACAAGAGATAATGAAAAACTGTTTTTT. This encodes CASSLGPTRDNEKLFF.